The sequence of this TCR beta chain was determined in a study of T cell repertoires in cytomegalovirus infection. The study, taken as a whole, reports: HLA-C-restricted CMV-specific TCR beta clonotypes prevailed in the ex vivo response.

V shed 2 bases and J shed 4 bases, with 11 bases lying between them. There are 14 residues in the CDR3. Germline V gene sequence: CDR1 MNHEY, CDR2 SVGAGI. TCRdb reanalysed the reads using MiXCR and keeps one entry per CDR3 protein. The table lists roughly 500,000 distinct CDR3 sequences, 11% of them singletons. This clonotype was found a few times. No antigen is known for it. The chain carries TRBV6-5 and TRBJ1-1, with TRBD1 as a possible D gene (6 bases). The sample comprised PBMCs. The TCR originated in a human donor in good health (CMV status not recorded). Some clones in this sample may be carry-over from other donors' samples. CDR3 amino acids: CASSYGGGGTEAFF. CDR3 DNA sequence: TGTGCCAGCAGTTACGGGGGGGGCGGCACTGAAGCTTTCTTT.